These 23 T cell receptor beta chains were sequenced from one sample in a study of blood T cell repertoires in COVID-19. Sequencing was performed with immunoSEQ multiplex PCR; in TCRdb, only in-frame clones are kept and a portion is missing. The sample holds roughly 180,000 clones, approximately 84% seen once. The sample was peripheral blood. The receptors stem from a woman between 45 and 65 years old with COVID-19, enrolled during active disease.

This sequence joins TRBV6-5 and TRBJ1-1; 8 bases align to TRBD1. In germline, CDR1 is MNHEY, CDR2 SVGAGI. This CDR3 is built from 14 residues. V lost 4 bases and J lost 5; bases outside the gene matches: 6. For the CDR3, the DNA is TGTGCCAGCAGTTTGAACAGGGGGGGGACTGAAGCTTTCTTT. This codes for CASSLNRGGTEAFF.

V usage is TRBV9 and J usage is TRBJ2-7; no firm D call. This CDR3 spans 15 amino acids. The germline CDR1 and CDR2 sequences are SGDLS and YYNGEE. Trimming took off 0 bases at V and 4 bases at J, with 14 bases between the two ends. CDR3 DNA sequence: TGTGCCAGCAGCGTAGGTCTAGGTATAGATTACGAGCAGTACTTC. This gives the protein CASSVGLGIDYEQYF.

The gene calls are TRBV6-5 and TRBJ1-6; D is possibly TRBD1 (6 bases). Trimming took off 5 bases at V and 6 bases at J, with 11 bases between the two ends. The V gene's germline CDR1 is MNHEY and CDR2 SVGAGI. The CDR3 spans 14 residues. The chain's CDR3 is CASSLGQFNSPLHF. The CDR3 DNA reads TGTGCCAGCAGTCTCGGACAGTTTAATTCACCCCTCCACTTT.

The rearrangement links TRBV28 to TRBJ2-3; D is perhaps TRBD2 (5 bases). Between the trimmed V and J ends, which lost 4 bases and 2 bases, there was a span of 19 bases. Germline V gene data show CDR1 as MDHEN and CDR2 as SYDVKM. The CDR3 is 17 residues long. The CDR3 here is CASSSIPGIAITDTQYF. The CDR3 coding sequence is TGTGCCAGCAGTTCAATCCCTGGGATAGCGATCACAGATACGCAGTATTTT.

This chain joins TRBV5-1 and TRBJ2-2; TRBD2 matches at 11 bases. Germline values: CDR1 SGHRS, CDR2 YFSETQ. This CDR3 comprises 18 residues. After removal of 0 bases from V and 1 base from J, the junction contained 5 bases not matched to a gene. CDR3 region: CASSLGSSGGLNTGELFF. The CDR3 DNA follows: TGCGCCAGCAGCTTGGGATCTAGCGGGGGGCTGAACACCGGGGAGCTGTTTTTT.

The rearrangement uses TRBV6-2 or TRBV6-3 and TRBJ1-1, with D possibly being TRBD1 (6 bases). The CDR3 is made up of 15 amino acids. V shed 4 bases and J shed 1 base, with 13 bases lying between them. Per the germline V gene, CDR1 is MNHEY and CDR2 is SVGEGT. DNA of the CDR3: TGTGCCAGCAGTTCCCCGGGACATCCGAACACTGAAGCTTTCTTT. Translation gives CASSSPGHPNTEAFF.

The chain uses TRBV10-3 and TRBJ2-3; 9 bases fit TRBD2. Germline V gives CDR1 ENHRY, CDR2 SYGVKD. V dropped 4 bases and J dropped 1; count of bases not matched to a gene: 9. This CDR3 is 17 amino acids long. The chain's CDR3 is CAISGERGAGGTDTQYF. CDR3 nucleotides: TGTGCCATCAGTGGGGAGCGGGGGGCCGGGGGCACAGATACGCAGTATTTT.

This sequence joins TRBV5-4 and TRBJ2-5; 10 bases match TRBD1. Germline CDR1 is SGHNT and CDR2 is YYREEE (reference sequence). This CDR3 contains 15 residues. Unmatched junction bases numbered 7, after V lost 4 bases and J lost 4 bases. In DNA, the CDR3 is TGTGCCAGCAGCCTTAGGACAGGGGGAGGAGAGACCCAGTACTTC. This gives the protein CASSLRTGGGETQYF.

This rearrangement joins TRBV11-3 to TRBJ2-1; 7 bases line up with TRBD1. The germline CDR1 and CDR2 sequences are SGHNT and YENEEA. V lost 1 base to trimming and J lost 4 bases; unmatched junction nucleotides: 7. The CDR3 spans 16 residues. CDR3 nucleotide sequence: TGTGCCAGCAGCTTAGCCGGGACAGACCTTTACAATGAGCAGTTCTTC. It codes for CASSLAGTDLYNEQFF.

This clone was observed once. The chain has TRBV5-1 and TRBJ2-5; 11 nucleotides agree with TRBD2. The CDR3 contains 15 residues. CDR1 and CDR2 from the germline V gene are SGHRS and YFSETQ. The DNA for the CDR3 is TGCGCGAGTGGCCTAGCGGGGGGAAGAGGGGAGACCCAGTACTTC. Protein: CASGLAGGRGETQYF.

The chain combines TRBV30 with TRBJ1-5; D uncertain. The V gene's germline CDR1 is GTSNPN and CDR2 SVGIG (reference sequence). This CDR3 contains 15 residues. V lost 4 bases and J lost 0, with 13 bases in between. The CDR3 DNA is TGTGCCTGGACCATCGGAGGTTATAGCAATCAGCCCCAGCATTTT. This gives the protein CAWTIGGYSNQPQHF.

The chain couples TRBV19 to TRBJ1-2; TRBD1 might be the D (6 bases). The CDR3 totals 16 residues. The germline V gene encodes CDR1 LNHDA and CDR2 SQIVND (reference sequence). V was trimmed by 7 bases and J by 4 bases, leaving 22 bases between them. CDR3 bases: TGTGCCAGTATTCCGTCAGGGGCCGCGTTGGGCTATGGCTACACCTTC. Translating it yields CASIPSGAALGYGYTF.

The chain links TRBV10-3 to TRBJ1-4; D is possibly TRBD1 (5 bases). The CDR3 runs 14 residues. The germline V gene encodes CDR1 ENHRY and CDR2 SYGVKD. With 10 bases removed from V and 8 bases from J, the gap between germline ends came to 20 bases. CDR3 DNA sequence: TGTGCCACCAGAACAGGACGGGTTGGGGAAAAACTGTTTTTT. It translates to CATRTGRVGEKLFF.

The gene calls are TRBV13 and TRBJ1-2, with 9 nucleotides matching TRBD1. The CDR3 length is 14 residues. With 5 bases clipped from V and 7 bases from J, the junction kept 8 bases outside the gene matches. Germline loops: CDR1 PRHDT, CDR2 FYEKMQ (reference sequence). For the CDR3, the DNA is TGTGCCAGCAGCCAAGCCGACAGGGGGGTTGGCTACACCTTC. Residues: CASSQADRGVGYTF.

This clone has only one observation. V gene TRBV12-5 combines with J gene TRBJ1-3; D gene ambiguous. Trimming left V 4 bases short and J 4 bases short, with 8 bases between. The CDR3 length is 13 residues. CDR1 and CDR2 from the germline V gene are LGHNT and FRNRAP. This CDR3 is CASGSLRGNTIYF. The CDR3, as DNA: TGTGCTAGTGGTTCACTCCGGGGAAACACCATATATTTT.

The chain uses TRBV5-4 and TRBJ1-5; 10 bases map to TRBD1. V shed 0 bases, J shed 7 bases, and the junction held 4 bases outside the gene matches. Germline V lookup: CDR1 SGHNT, CDR2 YYREEE (reference sequence). The CDR3 has 15 residues. This CDR3 is CASSLAGDRGQPQHF. The CDR3, as DNA: TGTGCCAGCAGCTTGGCCGGGGACAGGGGACAGCCCCAGCATTTT.

CDR3 protein: CASSPSGGLSTDTQYF. The CDR3 coding sequence is TGTGCCAGCTCACCTAGCGGGGGGCTGAGCACAGATACGCAGTATTTT. The chain combines TRBV18 with TRBJ2-3, with 10 bases lining up with TRBD2. The CDR3 has 16 amino acids. V gave up 3 bases and J gave up 0 bases; unmatched junction bases: 3. Germline V gene data show CDR1 as KGHSH and CDR2 as LQKENI.

The rearrangement joins TRBV10-3 to TRBJ1-3, with 7 bases matching TRBD1. Germline CDR1 and CDR2: ENHRY and SYGVKD. Trimming took 6 bases from V and 1 from J; bases not matched to a gene: 6. The CDR3 consists of 15 residues. DNA for the CDR3: TGTGCCATCAGCCGGGACAGAGTTTCTGGAAACACCATATATTTT. This translates into CAISRDRVSGNTIYF.

This chain links TRBV20-1 with TRBJ2-5; D is perhaps TRBD2 (5 bases). Germline values: CDR1 DFQATT, CDR2 SNEGSKA (reference sequence). This CDR3 comprises 11 residues. Trimming pared 4 bases from V and 3 bases from J, leaving 6 bases between. CDR3 sequence reads: CSATGEETQYF. The CDR3 DNA is TGCAGTGCTACCGGGGAAGAGACCCAGTACTTC.

The chain couples TRBV4-1 to TRBJ2-2, with a tentative D call TRBD2 (7 bases). The CDR3 has 17 residues. The ends were cut back, 1 base at V and 4 bases at J, with 16 bases in the middle. Germline V CDR1 and CDR2: MGHRA, YSYEKL. The CDR3 DNA is TGCGCCAGCAGCCAAGGATTGGGGGGGGGCCCCACCGGGGAGCTGTTTTTT. This codes for CASSQGLGGGPTGELFF.

The V call is TRBV28, the J call TRBJ1-1; tentatively, D is TRBD1 (6 bases). The CDR3 covers 14 residues. Germline V gene lookup returns CDR1 MDHEN and CDR2 SYDVKM. V gave up 2 bases and J gave up 1 base, with 8 bases separating them. CDR3 amino acids: CASSLGQSNTEAFF. The CDR3 DNA reads as TGTGCCAGCAGTTTAGGACAGTCGAACACTGAAGCTTTCTTT.

The J gene is TRBJ1-3, the V gene TRBV30; D uncertain. CDR1 and CDR2 from the germline V gene are GTSNPN and SVGIG (reference sequence). Trimming removed 7 bases at V and 0 bases at J, with 7 bases between. This CDR3 is built from 12 residues. The CDR3 nucleotides are TGTGCCTACAGTATCTCTGGAAACACCATATATTTT. As protein: CAYSISGNTIYF.

This clone came up once. The J gene is TRBJ2-7, the V gene TRBV7-3, with TRBD1 matching 8 bases. Trimming at V came to 5 bases and at J to 3 bases, leaving 9 bases not matched to a gene. CDR3 length: 15 residues. The germline V gene encodes CDR1 SGHTA and CDR2 FQGTGA. CDR3 in amino acids: CASSRGQGDNYEQYF. The CDR3 DNA follows: TGTGCCAGCAGCCGCGGACAGGGAGATAACTACGAGCAGTACTTC.